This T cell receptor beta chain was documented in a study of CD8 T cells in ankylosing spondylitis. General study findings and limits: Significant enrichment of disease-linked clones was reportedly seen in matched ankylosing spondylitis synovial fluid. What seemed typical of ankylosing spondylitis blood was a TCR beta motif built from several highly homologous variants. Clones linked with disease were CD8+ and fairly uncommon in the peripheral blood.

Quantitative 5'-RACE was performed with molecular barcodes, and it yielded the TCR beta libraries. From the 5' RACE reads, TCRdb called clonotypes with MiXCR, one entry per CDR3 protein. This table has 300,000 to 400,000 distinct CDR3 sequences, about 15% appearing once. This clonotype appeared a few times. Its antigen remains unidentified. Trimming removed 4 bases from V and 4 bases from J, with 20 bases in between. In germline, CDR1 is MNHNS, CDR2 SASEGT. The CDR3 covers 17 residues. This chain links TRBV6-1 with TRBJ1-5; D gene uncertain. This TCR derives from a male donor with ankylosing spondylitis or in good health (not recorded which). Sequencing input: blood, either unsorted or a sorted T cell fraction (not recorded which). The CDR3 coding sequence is TGTGCCAGCAGTGGGGGAGGTCGGCAGGTTATTAATCAGCCCCAGCATTTT. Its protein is CASSGGGRQVINQPQHF.